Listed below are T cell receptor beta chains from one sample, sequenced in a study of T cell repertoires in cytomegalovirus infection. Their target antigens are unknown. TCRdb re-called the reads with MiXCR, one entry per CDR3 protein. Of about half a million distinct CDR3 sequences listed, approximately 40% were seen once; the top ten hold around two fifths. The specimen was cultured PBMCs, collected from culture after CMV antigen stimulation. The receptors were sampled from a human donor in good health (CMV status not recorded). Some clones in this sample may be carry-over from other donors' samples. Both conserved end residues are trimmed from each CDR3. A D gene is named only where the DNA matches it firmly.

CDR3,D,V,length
ASSLVAGAEQY,TRBD2,TRBV7-9,11
ASSLARQGRVEKLF,TRBD1,TRBV7-8,14
ASSSAAEGSDTQY,.,TRBV7-9,13
ASSPRRGGTDTQY,TRBD2,TRBV7-9,13
SAPSITPGELF,.,TRBV20-1,11
SARDPGATLNGYT,.,TRBV20-1,13
ASSLLLRDQPQH,.,TRBV28,12
ASSYRDRHKLSTDTQY,TRBD1,TRBV6-2/TRBV6-3,16
ASSSQLTGTRELF,TRBD1,TRBV7-8,13
ASSYSTGVETQY,TRBD1,TRBV6-6,12
ASSPGRQPQH,.,TRBV7-6,10
ASSPRGYSNQPQH,.,TRBV28,13
ASARGGTDTQY,.,TRBV7-8,11
AISGGAGGDADTQY,TRBD1,TRBV10-3,14
ASSSQGADNSPLH,TRBD1,TRBV7-2,13
ASSWGMSYGYT,.,TRBV7-4,11
ASSRVAEAF,.,TRBV6-1,9
ASSFGGETVWNEQF,.,TRBV7-2,14
ASREWGQEAF,.,TRBV6-5,10
ATAPRGAQETQY,.,TRBV24-1,12
ASSVRDKSTDTQY,.,TRBV4-2,13
ASSQVPLGVQRNSPLH,.,TRBV4-1,16
ASSDRVTSGRAGDTQY,TRBD2,TRBV6-1,16
ASSAVANYGYT,.,TRBV7-2,11
ASSQDVGLSTDTQY,TRBD2,TRBV14,14
ASSLHRDDGYT,.,TRBV28,11
SARRGGLYNEQF,TRBD2,TRBV20-1,12
SALNPGQGSQETQY,TRBD1,TRBV20-1,14
ASSLGSTQGVRENTEAF,TRBD1,TRBV7-9,17
ASSPSRRLSSYNEQF,.,TRBV7-7,15
ASSSGLAGGPQETQY,TRBD2,TRBV7-2,15
ASRPLMSSGNTIY,.,TRBV6-6,13
ASSLGWGPYNEQF,.,TRBV7-2,13
ASSPLVYGELF,.,TRBV11-1,11
ASSYSPGIDEQF,.,TRBV6-2/TRBV6-3,12
ASSETSPTITDTQY,TRBD2,TRBV5-3,14
ASSLDLAPYEQY,.,TRBV5-1,12
ASSQTGGYQPQH,TRBD1,TRBV4-1,12
ASSLQTYNEQF,.,TRBV7-2,11
ASSPWTGGSPLH,TRBD1,TRBV14,12
ASSQGTNQPQH,.,TRBV4-1,11
ASSLARWSGGLNEQF,TRBD2,TRBV5-4,15
ASSLTGQGIQY,TRBD1,TRBV5-1,11
ASRDPTSAYSYNEQF,TRBD2,TRBV4-1,15
ASNQGTAPHEQY,.,TRBV3-1,12
ASSFDATNEKLF,.,TRBV5-1,12
ASRQTSGGGDEQF,TRBD2,TRBV2,13
ASTRDTEKLF,.,TRBV28,10
ASSLNGAGTEAF,.,TRBV12-3/TRBV12-4,12
ASSPPPGRDPYEQY,.,TRBV5-4,14
ASSPDRGQSYGYT,TRBD1,TRBV7-1,13
ASSEAFGETQY,.,TRBV2,11
ASSDTGGFAF,.,TRBV7-3,10
ASSRLQGTFYEQY,.,TRBV5-5,13
ASSERHGTSGRALRNEQF,TRBD2,TRBV5-1,18
ASSQPRSGGAEDTQY,TRBD2,TRBV4-2,15
ASSHPTGELF,.,TRBV4-1,10
ASSYSLWGQETQY,.,TRBV6-2/TRBV6-3,13
ASSFYRGTGTTDTQY,TRBD1,TRBV28,15